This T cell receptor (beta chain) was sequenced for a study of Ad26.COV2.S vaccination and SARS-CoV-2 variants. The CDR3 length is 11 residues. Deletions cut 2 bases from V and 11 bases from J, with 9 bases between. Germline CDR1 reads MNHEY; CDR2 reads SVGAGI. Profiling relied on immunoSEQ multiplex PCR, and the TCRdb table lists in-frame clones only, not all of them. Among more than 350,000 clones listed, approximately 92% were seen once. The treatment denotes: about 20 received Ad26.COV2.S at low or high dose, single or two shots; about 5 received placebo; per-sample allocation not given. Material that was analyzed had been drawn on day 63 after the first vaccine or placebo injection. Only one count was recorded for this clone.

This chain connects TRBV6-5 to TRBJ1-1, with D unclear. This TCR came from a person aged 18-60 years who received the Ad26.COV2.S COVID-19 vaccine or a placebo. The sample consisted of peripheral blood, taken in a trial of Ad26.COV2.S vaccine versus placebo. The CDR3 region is CASSYGGLAFF. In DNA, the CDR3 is TGTGCCAGCAGTTACGGAGGGTTGGCTTTCTTT.